A single sample gave rise to the 3 T cell receptor beta chains below, sequenced in a study of blood T cell repertoires in COVID-19. Generated by immunoSEQ multiplex PCR, the TCRdb table keeps only in-frame clones and is missing some. The sample has 250,000 to 300,000 clones, 80% to 90% seen once; the top ten hold more than 10%. Sequences were obtained from peripheral blood. All receptors derive from a woman in her 30s with COVID-19, enrolled during active disease.

This chain links TRBV10-1 with TRBJ2-2; D perhaps matches TRBD2 (6 bases). In germline, CDR1 is WNHNN, CDR2 SYGVQD (reference sequence). The CDR3 consists of 14 residues. The V end lost 4 bases, the J end lost 4 bases, and 10 bases lay between the germline ends. CDR3 in DNA: TGCGCCAGCAGTGGGACTACCCTCACCGGGGAGCTGTTTTTT. As protein: CASSGTTLTGELFF.

This clone was seen just once. This sequence joins TRBV6-6 and TRBJ1-6; a possible D gene is TRBD1 (5 bases). This CDR3 has 15 amino acids. Germline-derived CDR1 and CDR2 are MNHNY and SVGAGI (reference sequence). V shed 2 bases and J shed 5 bases, with 10 bases lying between them. Written as DNA, the CDR3 is TGTGCCAGCAGTTACAAGGGGAAGGATAATTCACCCCTCCACTTT. Translation: CASSYKGKDNSPLHF.

This clone was counted a few times. Other DNA sequences from this sample encode an identical CDR3 as well. This chain connects TRBV7-9 to TRBJ1-1, with no clear D. Germline V gives CDR1 SEHNR, CDR2 FQNEAQ (reference sequence). Trimming took 5 bases from V and 0 from J, leaving 13 bases between them. The CDR3 has 15 residues. The CDR3 sequence: CASSPPQSLNTEAFF. The CDR3 DNA is TGTGCCAGCAGCCCCCCCCAGTCTTTGAACACTGAAGCTTTCTTT.